This entry lists 2 T cell receptor beta chains sequenced from one sample in a study of human T cells and chemical hapten exposure. Time point meaning: patch test 3, about 24 weeks after DPC sensitization. Documented treatment: therapeutic diphenylcyclopropenone sensitization with weekly scalp DPC. TCRdb re-derived calls from the RACE reads in MiXCR, one entry per CDR3 protein. The table records just over 70,000 distinct CDR3 sequences, more than 9.5% of them present only once. Material: whole blood, obtained in connection with sensitization to the hapten diphenylcyclopropenone (DPC). Receptor source: a woman aged 45-59 years with alopecia areata. Some clones in this sample may be carry-over from other donors' samples.

This clonotype was seen at least ten times. The chain employs TRBV6-2 or TRBV6-3 and TRBJ2-1, with D hard to call. CDR3 size: 15 residues. V shed 6 bases and J shed 0 bases, with 12 bases lying between them. Germline loops: CDR1 MNHEY, CDR2 SVGEGT. CDR3 residues: CASSLTSRSYNEQFF. CDR3 coding DNA: TGTGCCAGCAGCCTAACTTCCCGCTCCTACAATGAGCAGTTCTTC.

This clonotype was detected ten times or more. The genes are TRBV10-3 and TRBJ2-7, with 9 bases identical to TRBD1. After removal of 4 bases from V and 1 base from J, the junction contained 8 bases not matched to a gene. The CDR3 has 16 amino acids. Per the germline V gene, CDR1 is ENHRY and CDR2 is SYGVKD. CDR3: CAISGTGANFSYEQYF. As DNA, the CDR3 is TGTGCCATCAGTGGGACAGGGGCCAACTTTTCCTACGAGCAGTACTTC.